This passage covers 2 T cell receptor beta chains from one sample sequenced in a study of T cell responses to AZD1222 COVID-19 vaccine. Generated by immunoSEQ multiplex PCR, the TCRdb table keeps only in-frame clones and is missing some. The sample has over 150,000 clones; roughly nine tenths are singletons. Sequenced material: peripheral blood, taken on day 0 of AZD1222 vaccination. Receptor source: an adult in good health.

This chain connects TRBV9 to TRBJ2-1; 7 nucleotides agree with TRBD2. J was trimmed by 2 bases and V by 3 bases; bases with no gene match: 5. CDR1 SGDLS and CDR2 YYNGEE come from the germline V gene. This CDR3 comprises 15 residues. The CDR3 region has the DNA TGTGCCAGCAGCGCCCGGGACTACGCCTACAATGAGCAGTTCTTC. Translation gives CASSARDYAYNEQFF. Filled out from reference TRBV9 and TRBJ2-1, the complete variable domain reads DSGVTQTPKHLITATGQRVTLRCSPRSGDLSVYWYQQSLDQGLQFLIQYYNGEERAKGNILERFSAQQFPDLHSELNLSSLELGDSALYFCASSARDYAYNEQFFGPGTRLTVL.

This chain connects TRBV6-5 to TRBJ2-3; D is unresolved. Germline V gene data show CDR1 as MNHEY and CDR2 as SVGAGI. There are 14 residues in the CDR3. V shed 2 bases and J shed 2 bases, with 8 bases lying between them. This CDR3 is CASSYGQNTDTQYF. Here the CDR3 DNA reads TGTGCCAGCAGTTACGGGCAAAACACAGATACGCAGTATTTT.